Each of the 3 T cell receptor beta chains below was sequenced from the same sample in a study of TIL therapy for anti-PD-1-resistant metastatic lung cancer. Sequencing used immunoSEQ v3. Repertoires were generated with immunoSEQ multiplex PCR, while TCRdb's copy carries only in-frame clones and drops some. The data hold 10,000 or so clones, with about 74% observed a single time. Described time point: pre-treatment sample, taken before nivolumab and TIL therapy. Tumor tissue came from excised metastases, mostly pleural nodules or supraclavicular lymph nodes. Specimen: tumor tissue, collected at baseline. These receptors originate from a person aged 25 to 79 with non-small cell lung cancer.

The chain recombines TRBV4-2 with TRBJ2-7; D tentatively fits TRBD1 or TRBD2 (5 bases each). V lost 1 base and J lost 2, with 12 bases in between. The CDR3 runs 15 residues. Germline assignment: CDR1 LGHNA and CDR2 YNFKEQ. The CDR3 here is CASSQALGATYEQYF. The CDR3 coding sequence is TGTGCCAGCAGCCAAGCCCTCGGGGCAACCTACGAGCAGTACTTC.

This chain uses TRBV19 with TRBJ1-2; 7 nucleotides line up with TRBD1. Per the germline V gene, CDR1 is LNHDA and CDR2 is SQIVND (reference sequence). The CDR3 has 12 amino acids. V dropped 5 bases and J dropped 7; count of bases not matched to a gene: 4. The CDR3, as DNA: TGTGCCAGTAGTCAGGGACAGATTGGCTACACCTTC. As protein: CASSQGQIGYTF.

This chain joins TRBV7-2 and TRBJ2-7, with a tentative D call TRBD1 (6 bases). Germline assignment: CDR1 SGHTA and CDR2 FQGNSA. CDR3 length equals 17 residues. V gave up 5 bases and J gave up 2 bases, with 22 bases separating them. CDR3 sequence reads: CASSNRVLENSPYEQYF. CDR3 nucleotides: TGTGCCAGCAGCAACAGGGTACTAGAGAATTCTCCCTACGAGCAGTACTTC. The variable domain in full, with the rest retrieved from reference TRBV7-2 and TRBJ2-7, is GAGVSQSPSNKVTEKGKDVELRCDPISGHTALYWYRQSLGQGLEFLIYFQGNSAPDKSGLPSDRFSAERTGGSVSTLTIQRTQQEDSAVYLCASSNRVLENSPYEQYFGPGTRLTVT.